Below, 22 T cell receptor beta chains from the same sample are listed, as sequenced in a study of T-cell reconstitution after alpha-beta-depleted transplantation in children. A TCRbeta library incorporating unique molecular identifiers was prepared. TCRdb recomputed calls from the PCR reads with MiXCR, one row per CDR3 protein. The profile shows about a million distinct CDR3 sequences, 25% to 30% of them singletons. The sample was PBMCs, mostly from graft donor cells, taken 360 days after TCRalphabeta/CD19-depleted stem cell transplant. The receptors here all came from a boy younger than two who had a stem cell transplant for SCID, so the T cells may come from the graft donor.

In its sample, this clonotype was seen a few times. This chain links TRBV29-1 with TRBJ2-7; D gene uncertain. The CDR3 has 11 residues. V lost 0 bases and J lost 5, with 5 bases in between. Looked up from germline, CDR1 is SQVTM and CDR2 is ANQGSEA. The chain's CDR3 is CSVEDIHEQYF. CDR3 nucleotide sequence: TGCAGCGTTGAAGACATCCACGAGCAGTACTTC.

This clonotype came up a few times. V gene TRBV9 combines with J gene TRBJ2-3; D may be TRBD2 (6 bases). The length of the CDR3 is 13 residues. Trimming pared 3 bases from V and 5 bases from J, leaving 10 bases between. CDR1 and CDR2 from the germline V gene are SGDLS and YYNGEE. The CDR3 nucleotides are TGTGCCAGCAGCGCCATTAGCGGAGATACGCAGTATTTT. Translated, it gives CASSAISGDTQYF.

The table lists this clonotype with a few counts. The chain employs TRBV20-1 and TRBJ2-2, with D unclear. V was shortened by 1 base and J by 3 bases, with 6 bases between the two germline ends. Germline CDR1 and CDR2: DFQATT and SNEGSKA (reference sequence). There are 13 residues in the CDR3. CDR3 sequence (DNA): TGCAGTGCTAGAGCCCGGGACACCGGGGAGCTGTTTTTT. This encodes CSARARDTGELFF.

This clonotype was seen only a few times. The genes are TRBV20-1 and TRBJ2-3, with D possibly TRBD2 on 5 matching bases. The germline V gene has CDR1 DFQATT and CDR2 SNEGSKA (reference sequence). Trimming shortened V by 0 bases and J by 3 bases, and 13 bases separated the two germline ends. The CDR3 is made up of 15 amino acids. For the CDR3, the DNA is TGCAGTGCTAGAGATTTTCTTCGAGGGACAGATACGCAGTATTTT. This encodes CSARDFLRGTDTQYF.

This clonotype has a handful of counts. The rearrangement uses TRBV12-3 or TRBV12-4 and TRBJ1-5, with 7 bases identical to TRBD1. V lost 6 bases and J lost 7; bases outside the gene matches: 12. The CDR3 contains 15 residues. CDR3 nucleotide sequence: TGTGCCAGCAGCGTCGGGACAGCCACTCGACAGCCCCAGCATTTT. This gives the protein CASSVGTATRQPQHF.

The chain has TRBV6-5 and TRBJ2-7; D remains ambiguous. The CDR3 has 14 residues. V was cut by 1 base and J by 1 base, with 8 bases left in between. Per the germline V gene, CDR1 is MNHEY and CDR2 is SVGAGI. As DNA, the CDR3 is TGTGCCAGCAGTTACTTGATTTCGTCCTACGAGCAGTACTTC. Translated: CASSYLISSYEQYF.

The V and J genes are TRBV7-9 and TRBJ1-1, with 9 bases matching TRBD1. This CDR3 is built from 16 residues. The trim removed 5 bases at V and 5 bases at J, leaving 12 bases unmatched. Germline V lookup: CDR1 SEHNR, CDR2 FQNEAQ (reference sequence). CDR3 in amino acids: CASSTTDRGRWTEAFF. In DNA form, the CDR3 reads TGTGCCAGCAGCACTACCGACAGGGGGAGGTGGACTGAAGCTTTCTTT.

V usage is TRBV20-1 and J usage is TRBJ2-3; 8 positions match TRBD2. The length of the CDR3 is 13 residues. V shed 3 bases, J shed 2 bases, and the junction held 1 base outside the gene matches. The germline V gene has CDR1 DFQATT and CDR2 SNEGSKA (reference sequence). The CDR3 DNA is TGCAGTGCTAGGACTAGCGTCACAGATACGCAGTATTTT. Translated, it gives CSARTSVTDTQYF.

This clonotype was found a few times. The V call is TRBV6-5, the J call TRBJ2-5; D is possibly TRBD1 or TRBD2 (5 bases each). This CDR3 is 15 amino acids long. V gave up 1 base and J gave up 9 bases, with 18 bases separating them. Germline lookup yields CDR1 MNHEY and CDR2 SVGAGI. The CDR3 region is CASSYYDGDQGAQYF. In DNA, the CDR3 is TGTGCCAGCAGTTACTATGACGGGGACCAGGGAGCCCAGTACTTC.

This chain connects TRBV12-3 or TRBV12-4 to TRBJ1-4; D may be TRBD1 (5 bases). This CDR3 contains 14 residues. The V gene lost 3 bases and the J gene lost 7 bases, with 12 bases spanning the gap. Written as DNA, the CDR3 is TGTGCCAGCAGTTTTGCGGGGGTTGGTGAAAAACTGTTTTTT. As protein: CASSFAGVGEKLFF.

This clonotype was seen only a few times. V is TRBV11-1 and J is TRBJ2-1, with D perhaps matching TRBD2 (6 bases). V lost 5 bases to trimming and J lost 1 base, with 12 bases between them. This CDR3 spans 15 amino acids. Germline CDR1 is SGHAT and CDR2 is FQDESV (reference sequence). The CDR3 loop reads CASSELALSYNEQFF. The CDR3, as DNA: TGTGCCAGCAGCGAGCTAGCGTTGTCCTACAATGAGCAGTTCTTC.

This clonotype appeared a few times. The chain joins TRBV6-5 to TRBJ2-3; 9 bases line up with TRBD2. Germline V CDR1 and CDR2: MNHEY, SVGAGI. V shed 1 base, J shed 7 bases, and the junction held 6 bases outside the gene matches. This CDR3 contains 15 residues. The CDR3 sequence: CASSYWVAGVNTQYF. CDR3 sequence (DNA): TGTGCCAGCAGTTACTGGGTAGCGGGGGTGAATACGCAGTATTTT.

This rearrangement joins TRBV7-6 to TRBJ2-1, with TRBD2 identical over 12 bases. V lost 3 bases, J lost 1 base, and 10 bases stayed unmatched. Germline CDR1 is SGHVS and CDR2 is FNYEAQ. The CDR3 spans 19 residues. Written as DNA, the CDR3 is TGTGCCAGCAGCTTGCTCGGGACTAGCGGGCTTATTTCCTACAATGAGCAGTTCTTC. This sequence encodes CASSLLGTSGLISYNEQFF.

The CDR3 loop is CASSRELADSYEQYF. Here the CDR3 DNA reads TGTGCCAGCTCACGGGAACTAGCGGACTCCTACGAGCAGTACTTC. The chain joins TRBV18 to TRBJ2-7; 8 positions agree with TRBD2. The CDR3 sequence is 15 residues long. V shed 4 bases, J shed 0 bases, and the junction held 5 bases outside the gene matches. CDR1 is KGHSH, CDR2 LQKENI, per germline. The whole variable domain, filled in from reference TRBV18 and TRBJ2-7, reads NAGVMQNPRHLVRRRGQEARLRCSPMKGHSHVYWYRQLPEEGLKFMVYLQKENIIDESGMPKERFSAEFPKEGPSILRIQQVVRGDSAAYFCASSRELADSYEQYFGPGTRLTVT.

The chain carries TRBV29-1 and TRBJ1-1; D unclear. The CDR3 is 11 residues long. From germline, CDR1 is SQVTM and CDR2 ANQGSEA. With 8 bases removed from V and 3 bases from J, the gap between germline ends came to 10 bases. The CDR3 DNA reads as TGCAGCTACTTCGGGGACACTGAAGCTTTCTTT. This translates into CSYFGDTEAFF.

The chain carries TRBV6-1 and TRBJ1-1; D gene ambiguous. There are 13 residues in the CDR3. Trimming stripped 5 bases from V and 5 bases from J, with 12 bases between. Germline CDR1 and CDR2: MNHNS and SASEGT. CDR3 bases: TGTGCCAGCAGTAAACAGAAATTGACTGAAGCTTTCTTT. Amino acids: CASSKQKLTEAFF.

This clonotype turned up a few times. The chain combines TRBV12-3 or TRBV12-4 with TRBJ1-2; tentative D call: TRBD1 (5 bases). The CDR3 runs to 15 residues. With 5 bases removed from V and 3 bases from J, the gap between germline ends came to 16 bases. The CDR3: CASSKGPGLDYGYTF. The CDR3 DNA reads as TGTGCCAGCAGTAAGGGGCCAGGGTTGGACTATGGCTACACCTTC.

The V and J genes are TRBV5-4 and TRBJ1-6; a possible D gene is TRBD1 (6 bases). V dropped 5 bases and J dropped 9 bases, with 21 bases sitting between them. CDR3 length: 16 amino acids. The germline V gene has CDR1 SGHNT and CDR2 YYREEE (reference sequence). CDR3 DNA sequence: TGTGCCAGCAGTACCGGGGGGCAGGTGTCTAGTTCACCCCTCCACTTT. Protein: CASSTGGQVSSSPLHF.

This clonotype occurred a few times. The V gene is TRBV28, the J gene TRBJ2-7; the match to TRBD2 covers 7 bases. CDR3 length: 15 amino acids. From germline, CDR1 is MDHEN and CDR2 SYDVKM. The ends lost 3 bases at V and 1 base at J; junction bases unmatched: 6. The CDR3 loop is CASSFRRGVSYEQYF. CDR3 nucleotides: TGTGCCAGCAGTTTTCGCCGGGGGGTATCCTACGAGCAGTACTTC.

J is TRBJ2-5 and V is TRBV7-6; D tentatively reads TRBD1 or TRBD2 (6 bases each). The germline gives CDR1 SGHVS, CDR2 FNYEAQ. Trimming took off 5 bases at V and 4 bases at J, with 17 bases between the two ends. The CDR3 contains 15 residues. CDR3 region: CASSRFGGLGETQYF. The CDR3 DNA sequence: TGTGCCAGCAGCCGCTTTGGGGGGCTGGGAGAGACCCAGTACTTC. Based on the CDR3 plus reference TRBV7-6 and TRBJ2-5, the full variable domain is GAGVSQSPRYKVTKRGQDVALRCDPISGHVSLYWYRQALGQGPEFLTYFNYEAQQDKSGLPNDRFSAERPEGSISTLTIQRTEQRDSAMYRCASSRFGGLGETQYFGPGTRLLVL.

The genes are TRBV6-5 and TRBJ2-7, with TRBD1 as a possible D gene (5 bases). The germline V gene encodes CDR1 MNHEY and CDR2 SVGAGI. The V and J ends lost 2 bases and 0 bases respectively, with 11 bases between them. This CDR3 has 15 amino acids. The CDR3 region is CASSYTAGISYEQYF. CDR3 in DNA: TGTGCCAGCAGTTACACGGCAGGGATCTCCTACGAGCAGTACTTC.

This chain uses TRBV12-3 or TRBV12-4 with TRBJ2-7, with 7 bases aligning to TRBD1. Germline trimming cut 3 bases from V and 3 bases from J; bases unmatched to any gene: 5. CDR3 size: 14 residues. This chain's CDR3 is CASSFEGAVYEQYF. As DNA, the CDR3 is TGTGCCAGCAGTTTTGAGGGGGCCGTCTACGAGCAGTACTTC.